This record concerns one T cell receptor beta chain sequence. What it binds is not known. This sample is drawn from a study of CD8+CD57+ T cells in acquired aplastic anemia. The overall study: Sorted cells (CD4+ and CD8+) yielded DNA amounts that averaged about 3.4 ug.

Genomic DNA served as template for TCR beta VDJ and CDR3 profiling. MiXCR, run by TCRdb on the reads, gives a single entry per CDR3 protein. Among some 150,000 distinct CDR3 sequences listed, 65% to 75% were seen once. The CDR3 is made up of 13 amino acids. Deletions cut 2 bases from V and 3 bases from J, with 10 bases between. CDR1 and CDR2 from the germline V gene are SQVTM and ANQGSEA. Individuals selected for sequencing had exhibited CD8+CD57+ cell expansion on flow cytometry. Every patient presented with severe acquired aplastic anemia. Findings of the study overall: Some 29 CD8+ CDR3 sequences were shared between patients and controls.

V gene TRBV29-1 combines with J gene TRBJ1-2; D might be TRBD1 (6 bases). The sequence was collected from a human donor with aplastic anemia. The specimen was sorted CD4+, CD8+, or CD8+CD57+ T cells (not recorded which) from PBMCs. The CDR3 DNA follows: TGCAGCGTTGAACGACAGGCATACTATGGCTACACCTTC. Its protein is CSVERQAYYGYTF.